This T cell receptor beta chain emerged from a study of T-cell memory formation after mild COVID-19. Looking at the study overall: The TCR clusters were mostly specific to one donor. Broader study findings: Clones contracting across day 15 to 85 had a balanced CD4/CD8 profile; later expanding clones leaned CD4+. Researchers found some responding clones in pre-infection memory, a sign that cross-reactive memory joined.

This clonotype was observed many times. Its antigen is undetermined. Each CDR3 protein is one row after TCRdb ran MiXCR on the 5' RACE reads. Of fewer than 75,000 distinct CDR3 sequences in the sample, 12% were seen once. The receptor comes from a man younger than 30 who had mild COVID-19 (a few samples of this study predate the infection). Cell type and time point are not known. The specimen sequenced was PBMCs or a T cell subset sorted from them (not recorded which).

The CDR3 DNA reads TGTGCCAGCAGCCAAAGGATGCAGGGGGGTCAGCCCCAGCATTTT. Its protein is CASSQRMQGGQPQHF. The V gene is TRBV4-2, the J gene TRBJ1-5, with 7 bases that match TRBD1. Germline V gene data show CDR1 as LGHNA and CDR2 as YNFKEQ. Trimming took 2 bases from V and 6 from J; bases not matched to a gene: 7. The CDR3 loop spans 15 amino acids.